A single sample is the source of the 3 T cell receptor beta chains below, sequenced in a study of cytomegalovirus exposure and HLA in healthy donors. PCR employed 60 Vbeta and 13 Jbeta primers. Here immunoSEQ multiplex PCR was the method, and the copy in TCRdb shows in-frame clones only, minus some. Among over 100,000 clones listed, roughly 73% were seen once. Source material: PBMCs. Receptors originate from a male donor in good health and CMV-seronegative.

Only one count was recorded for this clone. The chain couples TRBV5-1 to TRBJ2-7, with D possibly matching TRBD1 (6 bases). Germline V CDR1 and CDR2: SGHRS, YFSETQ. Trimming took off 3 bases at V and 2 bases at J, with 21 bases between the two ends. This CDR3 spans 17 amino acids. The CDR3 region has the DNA TGCGCCAGCAGCTCCTCCCCGGACAGAGACGTTACCTACGAGCAGTACTTC. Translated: CASSSSPDRDVTYEQYF.

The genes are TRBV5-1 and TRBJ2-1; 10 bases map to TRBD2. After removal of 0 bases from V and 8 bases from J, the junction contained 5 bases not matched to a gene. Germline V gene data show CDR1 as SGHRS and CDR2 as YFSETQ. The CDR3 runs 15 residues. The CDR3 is CASSLGSGGWDEQFF. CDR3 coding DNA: TGCGCCAGCAGCTTGGGTAGCGGGGGGTGGGATGAGCAGTTCTTC.

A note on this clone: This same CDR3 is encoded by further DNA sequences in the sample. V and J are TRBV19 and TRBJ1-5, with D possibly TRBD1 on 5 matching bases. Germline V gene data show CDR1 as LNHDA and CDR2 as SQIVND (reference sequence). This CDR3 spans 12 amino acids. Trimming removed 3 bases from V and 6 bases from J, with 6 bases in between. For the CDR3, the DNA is TGTGCCAGTAGTATGGGGGGTCAGCCCCAGCATTTT. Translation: CASSMGGQPQHF.